This is a list of T cell receptor beta chains from one sample in a study of sequential checkpoint blockade in melanoma. Repertoires were generated with immunoSEQ multiplex PCR, while TCRdb's copy carries only in-frame clones and drops some. The sample records about 12,000 clones, 20% to 30% being singletons. The sample consisted of tumor tissue (inferred from file names), taken from a patient given nivolumab and ipilimumab in sequence. These receptors were taken from a human donor with melanoma. Both conserved end residues are part of each CDR3. D genes are given only for firm matches. A clone size is listed for some rows: how often the clone was seen (once, few, many), or a class if it is expanded.

DNA,CDR3,size,V,J,D
TGTGCCAGCAGTTACGAGTACAGCGGCTACGAGCAGTACTTC,CASSYEYSGYEQYF,-,TRBV6-8,TRBJ2-7,-
TGTGCCAGCAGTGGGACAGGGCACTATGGCTACACCTTC,CASSGTGHYGYTF,few,TRBV6-8,TRBJ1-2,TRBD1
TGTGCCAGCAGTTTATCCCGGGGTCCCAACACTGAAGCTTTCTTT,CASSLSRGPNTEAFF,-,TRBV28,TRBJ1-1,-
TGCGCCAGCAGTTCTGTCAGCGGGGGGGCCTGGTACAATGAGCAGTTCTTC,CASSSVSGGAWYNEQFF,-,TRBV10-2,TRBJ2-1,TRBD2
TGTGCCAGCAGCCAAGATGAACTAGCTGTGGAGACCCAGTACTTC,CASSQDELAVETQYF,-,TRBV14,TRBJ2-5,-
TGTGCCAGCAGTTTGTGGGCAGGGGGCTTCCACCAAACTAACTATGGCTACACCTTC,CASSLWAGGFHQTNYGYTF,-,TRBV28,TRBJ1-2,TRBD1
TGTGCCAGCAGTGAATATTTCCAGGGTCGGGGCTACACCTTC,CASSEYFQGRGYTF,-,TRBV25-1,TRBJ1-2,-
TGTGCCAGCAGCCCGCTGGGTTGGGCCAAAAACATTCAGTACTTC,CASSPLGWAKNIQYF,-,TRBV14,TRBJ2-4,-
TGTGCCAGCAGACACAGGGCAGGTATCTATGGCTACACCTTC,CASRHRAGIYGYTF,-,TRBV28,TRBJ1-2,-
TGCGCCAGCAGTGATGTTCGGCGGGGGAACACAGATACGCAGTATTTT,CASSDVRRGNTDTQYF,-,TRBV10-2,TRBJ2-3,TRBD2
TGCGCCAGCAGCGTCGCCCCAGGTGCCCCTGGAAAACTGTTTTTT,CASSVAPGAPGKLFF,-,TRBV5-1,TRBJ1-4,-
TGTGCCAGCAGTTGGGGGTTAGAGAGCTCCTACGAGCAGTACTTC,CASSWGLESSYEQYF,many,TRBV6-8,TRBJ2-7,-